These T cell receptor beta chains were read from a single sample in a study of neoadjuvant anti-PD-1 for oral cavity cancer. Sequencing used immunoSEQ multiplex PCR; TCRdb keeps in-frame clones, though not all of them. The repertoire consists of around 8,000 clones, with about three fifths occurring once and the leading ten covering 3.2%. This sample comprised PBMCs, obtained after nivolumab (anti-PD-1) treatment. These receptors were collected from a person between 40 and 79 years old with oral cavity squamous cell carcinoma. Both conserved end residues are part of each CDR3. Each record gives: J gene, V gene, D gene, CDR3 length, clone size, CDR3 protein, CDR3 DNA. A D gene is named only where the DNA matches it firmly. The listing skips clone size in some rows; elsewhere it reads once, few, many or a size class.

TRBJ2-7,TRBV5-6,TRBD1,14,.,CASSTRDRGNEQYF,TGTGCCAGCAGCACCCGGGACAGGGGTAACGAGCAGTACTTC
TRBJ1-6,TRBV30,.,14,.,CAWSVGQRHSPLHF,TGTGCCTGGAGTGTAGGACAGCGGCATTCACCCCTCCACTTT
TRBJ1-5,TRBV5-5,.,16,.,CASSFHGGGSNQPQHF,TGTGCCAGCAGCTTTCACGGGGGTGGGAGCAATCAGCCCCAGCATTTT
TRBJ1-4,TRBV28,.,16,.,CASSVQTGATNEKLFF,TGTGCCAGCAGCGTTCAGACAGGCGCAACTAATGAAAAACTGTTTTTT
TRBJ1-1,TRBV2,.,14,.,CASRQDTPNTEAFF,TGTGCCAGCAGGCAGGACACACCGAACACTGAAGCTTTCTTT
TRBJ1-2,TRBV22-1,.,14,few,CPGRHARKTYGYTF,TGTCCTGGGAGACACGCGAGAAAGACCTATGGCTACACCTTC
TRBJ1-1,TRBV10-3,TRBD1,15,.,CAIGTGGGAETEAFF,TGTGCCATCGGTACAGGGGGCGGAGCGGAAACTGAAGCTTTCTTT
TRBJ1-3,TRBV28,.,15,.,CASSQRGVVGNTIYF,TGTGCCAGCAGCCAACGTGGGGTGGTTGGAAACACCATATATTTT
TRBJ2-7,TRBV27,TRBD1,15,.,CASSSDWDSSYEQYF,TGTGCCAGCAGTTCGGACTGGGACAGCTCCTACGAGCAGTACTTC
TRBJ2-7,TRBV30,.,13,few,CAWSVVRAGRGGF,TGTGCCTGGAGTGTAGTTAGGGCAGGGAGAGGGGGCTTC
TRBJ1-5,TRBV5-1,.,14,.,CASSETGPNQPQHF,TGCGCCAGTAGCGAGACAGGACCCAATCAGCCCCAGCATTTT
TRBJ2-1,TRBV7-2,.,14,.,CASSPGRGKGEQFF,TGTGCCAGCAGCCCCGGCAGGGGTAAGGGTGAGCAGTTCTTC
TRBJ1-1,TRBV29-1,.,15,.,CSVELGVELNTEAFF,TGCAGCGTTGAACTCGGGGTGGAGTTGAACACTGAAGCTTTCTTT
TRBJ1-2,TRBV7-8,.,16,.,CASSLDSGRAGYGYTF,TGTGCCAGCAGCTTAGATAGTGGCAGGGCGGGATATGGCTACACCTTC
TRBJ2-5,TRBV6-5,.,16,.,CASSSNPQGHQETQYF,TGTGCCAGCAGTTCCAATCCGCAGGGGCACCAAGAGACCCAGTACTTC
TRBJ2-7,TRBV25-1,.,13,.,CASSSRGTYEQYF,TGTGCCAGCTCCTCTAGGGGAACCTACGAGCAGTACTTC
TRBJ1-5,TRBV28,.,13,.,CASRQGRGQPQHF,TGTGCCAGCAGACAGGGCAGGGGTCAGCCCCAGCATTTT
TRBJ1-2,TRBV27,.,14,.,CASSLGAGVGGYTF,TGTGCCAGCAGTTTAGGGGCAGGTGTAGGGGGCTACACCTTC
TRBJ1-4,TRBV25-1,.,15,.,CASSASFGTNEKLFF,TGTGCCAGCAGTGCCAGCTTTGGAACTAATGAAAAACTGTTTTTT
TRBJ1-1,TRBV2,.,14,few,CATSWMGSDTEAFF,TGTGCCACCTCTTGGATGGGCTCCGACACTGAAGCTTTCTTT
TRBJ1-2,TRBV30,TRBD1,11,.,CAGRDRDGYTF,TGTGCCGGGCGGGACAGGGATGGCTACACCTTC
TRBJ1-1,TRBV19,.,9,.,CASSPEAFF,TGTGCCAGTAGCCCGGAAGCTTTCTTT
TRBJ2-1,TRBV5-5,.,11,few,CASSEGYEQFF,TGTGCCAGCAGCGAGGGGTATGAGCAGTTCTTC
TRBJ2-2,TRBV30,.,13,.,CAWSSLSTGELFF,TGTGCCTGGAGTTCCCTCTCGACCGGGGAGCTGTTTTTT
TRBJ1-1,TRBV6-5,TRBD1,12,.,CASTGQATEAFF,TGTGCCAGCACGGGACAGGCCACTGAAGCTTTCTTT
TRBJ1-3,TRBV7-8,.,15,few,CASSLALRSGNTIYF,TGTGCCAGCAGCTTAGCTTTGAGATCTGGAAACACCATATATTTT
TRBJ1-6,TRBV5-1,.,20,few,CASSSEPGGSGLSYNSPLHF,TGCGCCAGCAGCTCTGAACCAGGAGGGAGTGGCCTTTCCTATAATTCACCCCTCCACTTT
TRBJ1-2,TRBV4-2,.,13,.,CASSQDSGRGYTF,TGTGCCAGCAGCCAAGACAGCGGGCGGGGCTACACCTTC
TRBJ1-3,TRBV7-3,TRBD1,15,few,CASSSTGTAGNTIYF,TGTGCCAGCAGCTCCACCGGGACAGCTGGAAACACCATATATTTT
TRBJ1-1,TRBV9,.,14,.,CASSVGPTGTEAFF,TGTGCCAGCAGCGTAGGCCCCACGGGCACTGAAGCTTTCTTT
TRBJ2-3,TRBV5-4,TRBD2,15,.,CASRASGGPEWTQYF,TGTGCCAGCAGAGCCAGCGGGGGGCCCGAGTGGACGCAGTATTTT
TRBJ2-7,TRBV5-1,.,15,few,CASSLQGPPSYEQYF,TGCGCCAGCAGCTTGCAGGGGCCTCCCTCCTACGAGCAGTACTTC
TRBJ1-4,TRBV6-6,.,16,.,CASSYIRGSAGEKLFF,TGTGCCAGCAGCTACATCCGAGGGTCGGCGGGGGAAAAACTGTTTTTT
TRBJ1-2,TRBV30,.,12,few,CACRQVYYGYTF,TGTGCCTGCCGACAGGTTTACTATGGCTACACCTTC
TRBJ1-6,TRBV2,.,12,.,CASRGDGGDLHF,TGTGCCAGCAGGGGAGACGGGGGCGATCTCCACTTT
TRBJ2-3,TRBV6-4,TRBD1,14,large,CASSDGQGADTQYF,TGTGCCAGCAGTGACGGACAGGGGGCGGATACGCAGTATTTT
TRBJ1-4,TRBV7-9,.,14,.,CASSRDLPGEKLFF,TGTGCCAGCAGCCGGGACCTCCCGGGCGAAAAACTGTTTTTT
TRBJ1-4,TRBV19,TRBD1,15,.,CASSQGANPNEKLFF,TGTGCCAGTAGTCAGGGGGCGAACCCGAATGAAAAACTGTTTTTT
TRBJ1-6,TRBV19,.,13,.,CASSPNTHSPLHF,TGTGCCAGTAGTCCCAATACCCATTCACCCCTCCACTTT
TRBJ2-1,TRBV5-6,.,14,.,CASSLGQYYNEQFF,TGTGCCAGCAGCTTGGGACAGTATTACAATGAGCAGTTCTTC
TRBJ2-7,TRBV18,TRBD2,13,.,CASSPPGRTSLIF,TGTGCCAGCTCACCACCAGGCCGGACTAGTCTCATCTTC
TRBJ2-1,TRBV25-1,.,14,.,CASSRTVSSNEQFF,TGTGCCAGCAGTCGGACAGTGAGCAGTAATGAGCAGTTCTTC
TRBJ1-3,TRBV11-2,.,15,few,CASSPRGFSGNTIYF,TGTGCCAGCAGCCCCAGGGGTTTTAGTGGAAACACCATATATTTT
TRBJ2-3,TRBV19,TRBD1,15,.,CASSRGQGQADTQYF,TGTGCCAGTAGTAGAGGCCAGGGACAGGCAGATACGCAGTATTTT
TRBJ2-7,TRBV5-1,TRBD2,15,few,CASSQTSGGAYEQYF,TGCGCCAGCAGCCAGACTAGCGGGGGGGCCTACGAGCAGTACTTC
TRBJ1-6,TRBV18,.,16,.,CASSPPGLGDNSPLHF,TGTGCCAGCTCACCACCGGGGTTAGGGGATAATTCACCCCTCCACTTT
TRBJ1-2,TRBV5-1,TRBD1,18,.,CASSLTHPGGAMKYGYTF,TGCGCCAGCAGCCTGACACACCCAGGGGGCGCGATGAAATATGGCTACACCTTC
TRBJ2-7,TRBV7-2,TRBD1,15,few,CASSSSGTGVLEQYF,TGTGCCAGCAGCTCTTCCGGGACAGGGGTTTTGGAGCAGTACTTC
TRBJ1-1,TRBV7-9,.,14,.,CASSLYDEGFEAFF,TGTGCCAGCAGCTTATATGATGAGGGATTTGAAGCTTTCTTT